This T cell receptor beta chain was observed in a study of blood T cell repertoires in COVID-19. Study information: The United States, Italy and Spain provided the acute and convalescent COVID-19 samples. PBMCs, B-cell-depleted T cells, or T cells were the source of the cDNA or gDNA that made up the material.

Per the original data handling: The assay estimated nucleated cells by amplifying reference gene primers. Assay used: immunoSEQ multiplex PCR; TCRdb lists only in-frame clones, some missing. The V and J calls and clone size were taken over from that table, and D and trimming were inferred from the DNA. The data show over 50,000 clones, around four fifths seen once. Per the germline V gene, CDR1 is ENHRY and CDR2 is SYGVKD. The CDR3 sequence is 14 residues long. The ends were cut back, 7 bases at V and 3 bases at J, with 12 bases in the middle. This receptor was taken from a man between 65 and 85 years old with acute or convalescent COVID-19. The chain links TRBV10-3 to TRBJ2-2; D is possibly TRBD1 (7 bases). Sequenced sample: peripheral blood. CDR3 protein: CAIMRDRDTGELFF. The CDR3 nucleotides are TGTGCCATCATGCGGGACAGAGACACCGGGGAGCTGTTTTTT.